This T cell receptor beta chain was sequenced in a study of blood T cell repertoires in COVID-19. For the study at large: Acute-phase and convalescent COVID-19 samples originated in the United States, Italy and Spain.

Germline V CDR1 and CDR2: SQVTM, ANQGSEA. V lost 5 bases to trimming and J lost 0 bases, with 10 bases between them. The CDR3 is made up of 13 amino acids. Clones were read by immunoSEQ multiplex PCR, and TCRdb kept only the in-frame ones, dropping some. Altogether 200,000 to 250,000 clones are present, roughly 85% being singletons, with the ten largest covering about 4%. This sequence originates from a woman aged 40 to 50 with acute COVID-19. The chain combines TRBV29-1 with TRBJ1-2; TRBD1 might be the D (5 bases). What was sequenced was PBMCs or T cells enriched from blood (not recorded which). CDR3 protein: CSVMGGANYGYTF. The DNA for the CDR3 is TGCAGCGTTATGGGGGGGGCTAACTATGGCTACACCTTC.